Listed here are 19 T cell receptor beta chains from one sample, sequenced in a study of blood T cell repertoires in COVID-19. Clones were sequenced by immunoSEQ multiplex PCR, and TCRdb holds only the in-frame ones, with some missing. The table lists 250,000 or so clones, about 90% of them singletons. The sample was PBMCs or T cells enriched from blood (not recorded which). The receptors shown here come from a man over 45 who had been exposed to COVID-19.

The rearrangement joins TRBV11-2 to TRBJ2-1; 15 nucleotides agree with TRBD2. V was pared by 5 bases and J by 7 bases, with 6 bases of the junction left unmatched. CDR1 is SGHAT and CDR2 is FQNNGV in the germline V gene. The CDR3 consists of 16 residues. The CDR3 here is CASSPQGTSGRNEQFF. CDR3 nucleotides: TGTGCCAGCAGCCCCCAGGGGACTAGCGGGAGGAATGAGCAGTTCTTC.

The rearrangement joins TRBV27 to TRBJ2-7; 9 bases match TRBD2. Per the germline V gene, CDR1 is MNHEY and CDR2 is SMNVEV (reference sequence). This CDR3 has 19 amino acids. With 7 bases clipped from V and 1 base from J, the junction kept 20 bases outside the gene matches. The CDR3 here is CASILMDTSGTSSSYEQYV. CDR3 sequence (DNA): TGTGCCAGCATCCTAATGGACACTTCCGGGACTAGCTCATCCTACGAGCAGTACGTC.

This chain uses TRBV11-2 with TRBJ1-2, with 9 bases lining up with TRBD1. Germline V gene data show CDR1 as SGHAT and CDR2 as FQNNGV. The length of the CDR3 is 14 residues. After removal of 5 bases from V and 7 bases from J, the junction contained 8 bases not matched to a gene. CDR3: CASSADRGLGGYTF. CDR3 DNA sequence: TGTGCCAGCAGCGCGGACAGGGGCCTCGGTGGCTACACCTTC.

This clone was counted a single time. The chain is built from TRBV12-3 or TRBV12-4 and TRBJ2-7, with D unclear. The length of the CDR3 is 12 residues. Deletions cut 6 bases from V and 6 bases from J, with 12 bases between. This CDR3 is CASSLEVGEQYF. The CDR3 coding sequence is TGTGCCAGCAGCCTTGAGGTGGGCGAGCAGTACTTC.

The gene calls are TRBV29-1 and TRBJ1-2, with D tentatively TRBD1 (6 bases). Trimming left V 6 bases short and J 5 bases short, with 16 bases between. Per the germline V gene, CDR1 is SQVTM and CDR2 is ANQGSEA. The length of the CDR3 is 13 residues. CDR3 amino acids: CSVMGGGHYGYTF. The DNA of the CDR3 is TGCAGCGTCATGGGAGGGGGTCATTATGGCTACACCTTC.

The chain has TRBV5-1 and TRBJ2-1; 8 nucleotides agree with TRBD1. The CDR3 spans 15 residues. V lost 8 bases, J lost 1 base, and 8 bases stayed unmatched. The germline gives CDR1 SGHRS, CDR2 YFSETQ. The CDR3 DNA reads TGCGCCAGTACCGGACAGGGTCTATCCTACAATGAGCAGTTCTTC. It codes for CASTGQGLSYNEQFF.

The gene calls are TRBV3-1 (or the pseudogene TRBV3-2) and TRBJ1-6, with 7 bases that match TRBD1. CDR3 length: 14 amino acids. Trimming at V came to 0 bases and at J to 10 bases, leaving 3 bases not matched to a gene. Germline V gene lookup returns CDR1 LGHDT and CDR2 YNNKEL (reference sequence). The DNA for the CDR3 is TGTGCCAGCAGCCAAGAACAGGGGTTATCACCCCTCCACTTT. The encoded protein is CASSQEQGLSPLHF.

The V and J genes are TRBV19 and TRBJ1-2; 8 bases are shared with TRBD1. The trim removed 5 bases at V and 4 bases at J, leaving 3 bases unmatched. Germline V CDR1 and CDR2: LNHDA, SQIVND (reference sequence). The CDR3 extends over 13 amino acids. CDR3 sequence reads: CASSRTGSYGYTF. For the CDR3, the DNA is TGTGCCAGTAGTCGGACAGGGAGCTATGGCTACACCTTC. Full variable domain (missing parts from reference TRBV19 and TRBJ1-2): DGGITQSPKYLFRKEGQNVTLSCEQNLNHDAMYWYRQDPGQGLRLIYYSQIVNDFQKGDIAEGYSVSREKKESFPLTVTSAQKNPTAFYLCASSRTGSYGYTFGSGTRLTVV.

V is TRBV5-1 and J is TRBJ2-7, with 7 bases fitting TRBD1. Germline trimming cut 4 bases from V and 5 bases from J; bases unmatched to any gene: 6. Germline assignment: CDR1 SGHRS and CDR2 YFSETQ. CDR3 size: 13 residues. The CDR3 DNA sequence: TGCGCCAGCAGCATTAGACAGGGCGACGAGCAGTACGTC. Its translation is CASSIRQGDEQYV.

This clone was counted a single time. The chain couples TRBV7-6 to TRBJ2-7, with D tentatively TRBD1 (6 bases). This CDR3 has 15 residues. V was pared by 5 bases and J by 9 bases, with 23 bases between. The germline V gene encodes CDR1 SGHVS and CDR2 FNYEAQ. The CDR3 coding sequence is TGTGCCAGCAGCCTCTTCGGACAGTCCCTTTCGGCGCAGTACGTC. As protein: CASSLFGQSLSAQYV.

There are a few counts of this clone. The chain couples TRBV3-1 (or the pseudogene TRBV3-2) to TRBJ1-1; 7 bases fit TRBD1. This CDR3 has 14 residues. Trimming removed 4 bases from V and 0 bases from J; junction bases left unmatched: 2. The germline CDR1 and CDR2 sequences are LGHDT and YNNKEL (reference sequence). CDR3: CASSPRGMNTEAFF. The CDR3 DNA sequence: TGTGCCAGCAGCCCCAGGGGGATGAACACTGAAGCTTTCTTT.

The chain joins TRBV30 to TRBJ1-5, with D possibly matching TRBD1 (6 bases). This CDR3 region has 13 residues. V lost 4 bases and J 5 bases, leaving 12 bases between the germline ends. CDR1 is GTSNPN and CDR2 is SVGIG in the germline V gene (reference sequence). The CDR3 sequence: CAWTRGIDQPQHF. CDR3 DNA sequence: TGTGCCTGGACCAGGGGAATTGATCAGCCCCAGCATTTT.

This clone was counted between two and nine times. This sequence joins TRBV5-1 and TRBJ1-6, with no clear D. This CDR3 region has 13 residues. Germline V gene sequence: CDR1 SGHRS, CDR2 YFSETQ. Deletions cut 2 bases from V and 8 bases from J, with 8 bases between. CDR3: CASSFGLDSPLHF. In nucleotides, the CDR3 is TGCGCCAGCAGCTTTGGACTGGATTCACCCCTCCACTTT.

The V gene is TRBV27, the J gene TRBJ1-2; TRBD1 matches at 10 bases. J was trimmed by 2 bases and V by 5 bases; bases with no gene match: 14. The CDR3 contains 18 residues. The germline gives CDR1 MNHEY, CDR2 SMNVEV (reference sequence). The chain's CDR3 is CASSPHISPTGGNYGYTF. Here the CDR3 DNA reads TGTGCCAGCAGTCCACATATATCCCCGACAGGGGGCAACTATGGCTACACCTTC.

The chain couples TRBV6-5 to TRBJ1-2, with D possibly matching TRBD1 (5 bases). Germline CDR1 is MNHEY and CDR2 is SVGAGI. The CDR3 loop spans 14 amino acids. The V gene lost 2 bases and the J gene lost 3 bases, with 10 bases spanning the gap. CDR3 nucleotides: TGTGCCAGCAGTTACGGGGGGACGGACTATGGCTACACCTTC. Translating gives CASSYGGTDYGYTF.

The CDR3, as DNA: TGTGCTAGTGGTTTACAGAGAGATCAGCCCCAGCATTTT. It encodes CASGLQRDQPQHF. This chain links TRBV12-5 with TRBJ1-5; D unresolved. The CDR3 is 13 amino acids. Trimming cost V 3 bases and J 5 bases, with 8 bases left between them. The germline gives CDR1 LGHNT, CDR2 FRNRAP. The whole variable domain, filled in from reference TRBV12-5 and TRBJ1-5, reads DARVTQTPRHKVTEMGQEVTMRCQPILGHNTVFWYRQTMMQGLELLAYFRNRAPLDDSGMPKDRFSAEMPDATLATLKIQPSEPRDSAVYFCASGLQRDQPQHFGDGTRLSIL.

The chain recombines TRBV7-9 with TRBJ1-2; D unresolved. Germline CDR1 is SEHNR and CDR2 is FQNEAQ (reference sequence). CDR3 length equals 16 residues. Trimming left V 0 bases short and J 3 bases short, with 14 bases between. The CDR3 region is CASSLARAAWDYGYTF. CDR3 nucleotide sequence: TGTGCCAGCAGCTTAGCGCGGGCAGCCTGGGACTATGGCTACACCTTC.

This rearrangement joins TRBV11-2 to TRBJ1-4; TRBD1 might be the D (6 bases). The V and J ends lost 5 bases and 3 bases respectively, with 19 bases between them. In germline, CDR1 is SGHAT, CDR2 FQNNGV. This CDR3 has 17 residues. This CDR3 reads CASSRWGHRAANEKLFF. The CDR3, as DNA: TGTGCCAGCAGCCGATGGGGTCACAGGGCAGCTAATGAAAAACTGTTTTTT.

V gene TRBV7-3 combines with J gene TRBJ2-2, with D tentatively TRBD1 (6 bases). The CDR3 extends over 16 amino acids. The germline CDR1 and CDR2 sequences are SGHTA and FQGTGA. The V gene lost 1 base and the J gene lost 5 bases, with 14 bases spanning the gap. The CDR3 DNA sequence: TGTGCCAGCAGCTTAATGGGGACATTTCCTACCGGGGAGCTGTTTTTT. Translated: CASSLMGTFPTGELFF.